A few counts support the clone carrying this T cell receptor beta chain. The CDR3 loop spans 17 amino acids. Trimming cost V 8 bases and J 1 base, with 18 bases left between them. Germline V gene lookup returns CDR1 SGHTA and CDR2 FQGTGA. This record belongs to a study of T cell repertoires in cytomegalovirus infection. Each CDR3 protein gets one entry after TCRdb re-called the reads with MiXCR. The table shows about 740,000 distinct CDR3 sequences, with roughly 36% occurring only once. Sequenced sample: PBMCs. The source of this sequence is a human donor in good health (CMV status not recorded). Some clones in this sample may be carry-over from other donors' samples. The chain recombines TRBV7-3 with TRBJ2-6; D may be TRBD1 (5 bases). The CDR3 reads CASALGRAGSGANVLTF. The CDR3 DNA follows: TGTGCCAGCGCACTTGGCAGGGCAGGTTCTGGGGCCAACGTCCTGACTTTC.